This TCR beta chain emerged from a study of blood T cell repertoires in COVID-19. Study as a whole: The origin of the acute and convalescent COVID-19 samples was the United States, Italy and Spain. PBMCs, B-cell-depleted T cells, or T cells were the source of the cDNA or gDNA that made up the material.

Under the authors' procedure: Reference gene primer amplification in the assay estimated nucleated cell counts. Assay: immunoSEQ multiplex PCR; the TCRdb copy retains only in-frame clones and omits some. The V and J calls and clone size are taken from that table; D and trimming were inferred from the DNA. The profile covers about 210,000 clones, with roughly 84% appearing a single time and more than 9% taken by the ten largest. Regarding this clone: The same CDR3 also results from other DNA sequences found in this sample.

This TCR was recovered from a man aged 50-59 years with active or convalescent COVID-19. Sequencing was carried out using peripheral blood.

The CDR3 here is CASSLGAGETQYF. CDR3 coding DNA: TGTGCCAGCAGCTTGGGAGCAGGGGAGACCCAGTACTTC. The chain links TRBV5-4 to TRBJ2-5; perhaps TRBD1 as D (5 bases). This CDR3 comprises 13 residues. Germline lookup yields CDR1 SGHNT and CDR2 YYREEE (reference sequence). The V and J ends lost 0 bases and 5 bases respectively, with 8 bases between them.